This TCR beta chain was sequenced for a study of cytomegalovirus exposure and HLA in healthy donors. Study findings and constraints: In a later analysis, TCR beta V- and J-gene trimming was associated with a missense DCLRE1C variant.

The PCR employed 60 Vbeta primers together with 13 Jbeta primers. Assay used: immunoSEQ multiplex PCR; TCRdb lists only in-frame clones, some missing. In the table there are about 120,000 clones, approximately 69% of which are singletons. With regard to this clone: The antigen is not known.

CDR1 is MNHEY and CDR2 is SVGAGI in the germline V gene. The CDR3 runs to 13 residues. The ends were cut back, 5 bases at V and 2 bases at J, with 9 bases in the middle. Material: PBMCs. The chain joins TRBV6-5 to TRBJ1-2, with unresolved D. The receptor's source is a man aged 40-49 years in good health and CMV-seropositive. CDR3 sequence reads: CASSDGPNYGYTF. CDR3 DNA: TGTGCCAGCAGTGATGGGCCGAACTATGGCTACACCTTC.